Here is one TCR beta chain with its context. Its cognate antigen is unknown. Treatment was busulfan-fludarabine conditioning, a marrow graft, and cyclophosphamide on days +3 and +4. V lost 2 bases, J lost 0 bases, and 12 bases lay in between. CDR1 and CDR2 from the germline V gene are SGHTS and YDEGEE. The CDR3 loop spans 16 amino acids. These data are taken from a study of T cells after posttransplantation cyclophosphamide. General observations from the study: TRB overlap between skin or GI tissue T cells and blood was limited. TRB clonality was highly associated with recipient CMV seropositivity and reactivation. Donor-recipient repertoire similarity was low at 1-2 months, rising over year one.

The table came from immunoSEQ multiplex PCR; TCRdb's copy has only in-frame clones and leaves some out. This sample has roughly 11,000 clones; around 90% occur once, and the top ten carry around 4%. The J gene is TRBJ2-1, the V gene TRBV5-8, with D tentatively TRBD1 (6 bases). This receptor was taken from a female patient between 25 and 45 years old who received an allogeneic stem cell transplant from an unrelated donor, was CMV-positive, and had no GVHD. Some of the T cells may derive from the graft donor. The source material was PBMCs, sampled after allogeneic stem cell transplant with posttransplant cyclophosphamide. CDR3 sequence reads: CASSFNRESSYNEQFF. DNA for the CDR3: TGTGCCAGCAGCTTTAACAGGGAGAGCTCCTACAATGAGCAGTTCTTC.